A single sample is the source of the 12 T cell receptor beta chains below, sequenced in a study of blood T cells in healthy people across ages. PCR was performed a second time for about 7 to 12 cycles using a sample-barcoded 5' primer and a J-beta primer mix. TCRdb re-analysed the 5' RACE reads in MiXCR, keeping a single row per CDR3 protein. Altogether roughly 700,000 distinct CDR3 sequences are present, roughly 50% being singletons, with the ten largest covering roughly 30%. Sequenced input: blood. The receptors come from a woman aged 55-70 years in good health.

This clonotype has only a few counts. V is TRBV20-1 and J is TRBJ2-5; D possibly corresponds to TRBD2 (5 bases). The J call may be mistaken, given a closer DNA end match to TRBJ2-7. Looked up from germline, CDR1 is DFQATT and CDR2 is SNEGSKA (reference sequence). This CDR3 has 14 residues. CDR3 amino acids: CSALPGGFSYEQYF. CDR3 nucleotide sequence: TGCAGTGCTCTCCCAGGAGGATTCTCCTACGAGCAGTACTTC.

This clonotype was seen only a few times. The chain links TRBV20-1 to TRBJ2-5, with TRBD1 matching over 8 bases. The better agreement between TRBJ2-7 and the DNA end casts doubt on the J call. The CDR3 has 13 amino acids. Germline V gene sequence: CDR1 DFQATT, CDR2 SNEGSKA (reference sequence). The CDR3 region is CSARSQGANEQYF. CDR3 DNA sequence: TGCAGTGCTAGGAGTCAGGGGGCGAACGAGCAGTACTTC.

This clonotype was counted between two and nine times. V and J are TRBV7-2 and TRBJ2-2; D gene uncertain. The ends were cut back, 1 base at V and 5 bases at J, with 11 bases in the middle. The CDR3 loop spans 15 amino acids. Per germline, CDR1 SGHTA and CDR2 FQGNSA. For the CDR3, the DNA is TGTGCCAGCAGCTTAGGATGGGATCGGACCGGGGAGCTGTTTTTT. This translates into CASSLGWDRTGELFF.

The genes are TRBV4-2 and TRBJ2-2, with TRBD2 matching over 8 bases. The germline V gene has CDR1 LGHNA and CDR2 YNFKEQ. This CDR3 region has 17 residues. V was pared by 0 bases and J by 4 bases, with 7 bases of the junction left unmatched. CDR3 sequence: CASSQDWASGLTGELFF. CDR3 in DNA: TGTGCCAGCAGCCAAGATTGGGCTAGCGGGCTCACCGGGGAGCTGTTTTTT.

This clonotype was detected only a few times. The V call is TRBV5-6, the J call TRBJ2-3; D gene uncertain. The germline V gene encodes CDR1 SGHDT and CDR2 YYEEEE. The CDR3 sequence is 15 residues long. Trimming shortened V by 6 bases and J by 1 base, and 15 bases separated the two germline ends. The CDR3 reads CASKGRRPRTDTQYF. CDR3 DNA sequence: TGTGCCAGCAAAGGACGGCGGCCCCGCACAGATACGCAGTATTTT.

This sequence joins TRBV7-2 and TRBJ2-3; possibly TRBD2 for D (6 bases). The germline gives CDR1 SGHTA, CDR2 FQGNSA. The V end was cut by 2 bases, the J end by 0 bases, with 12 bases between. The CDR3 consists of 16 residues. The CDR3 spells CASSLLRGASTDTQYF. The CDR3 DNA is TGTGCCAGCAGCTTACTTCGCGGGGCTAGCACAGATACGCAGTATTTT.

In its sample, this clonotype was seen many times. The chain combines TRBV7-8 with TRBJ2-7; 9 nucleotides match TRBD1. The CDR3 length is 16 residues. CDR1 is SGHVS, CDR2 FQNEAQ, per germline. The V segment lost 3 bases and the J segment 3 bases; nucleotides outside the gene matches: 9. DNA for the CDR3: TGTGCCAGCAGCTTTTCGGCCGGACAGGGGATCTACGAGCAGTACTTC. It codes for CASSFSAGQGIYEQYF.

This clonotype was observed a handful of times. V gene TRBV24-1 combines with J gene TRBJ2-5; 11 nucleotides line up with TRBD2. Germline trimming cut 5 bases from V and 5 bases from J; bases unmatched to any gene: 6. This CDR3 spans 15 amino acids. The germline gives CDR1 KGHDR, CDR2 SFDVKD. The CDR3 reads CATSALLAGAETQYF. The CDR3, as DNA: TGTGCCACCAGTGCCTTACTAGCGGGAGCGGAGACCCAGTACTTC.

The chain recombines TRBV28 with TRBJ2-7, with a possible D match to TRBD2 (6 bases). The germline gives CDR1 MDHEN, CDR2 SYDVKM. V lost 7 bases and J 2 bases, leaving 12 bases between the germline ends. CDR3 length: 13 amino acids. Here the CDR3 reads CASTLTGAYEQYF. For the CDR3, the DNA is TGTGCCAGCACCCTTACGGGGGCCTACGAGCAGTACTTC.

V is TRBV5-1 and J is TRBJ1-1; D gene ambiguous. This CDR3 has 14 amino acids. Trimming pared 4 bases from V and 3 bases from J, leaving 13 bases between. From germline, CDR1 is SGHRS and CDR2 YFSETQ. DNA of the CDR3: TGCGCCAGCAGCGAGGACGGGGAATACACTGAAGCTTTCTTT. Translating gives CASSEDGEYTEAFF.

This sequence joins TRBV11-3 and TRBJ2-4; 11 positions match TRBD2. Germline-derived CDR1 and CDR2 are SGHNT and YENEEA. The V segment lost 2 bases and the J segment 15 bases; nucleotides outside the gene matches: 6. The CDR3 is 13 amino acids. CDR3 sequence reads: CASSLKTSGKVYF. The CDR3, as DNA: TGTGCCAGCAGCTTAAAGACTAGCGGGAAGGTGTACTTC.

Here the CDR3 DNA reads TGTGCCAGCAGCTTACAGGTCGCTAGCACAGATACGCAGTATTTT. Residues: CASSLQVASTDTQYF. V gene TRBV5-4 combines with J gene TRBJ2-3; the D gene is possibly TRBD1 (5 bases). The germline CDR1 and CDR2 sequences are SGHNT and YYREEE (reference sequence). The CDR3 contains 15 residues. Trimming pared 2 bases from V and 0 bases from J, leaving 10 bases between.